This T cell receptor beta chain stems from a study of cytomegalovirus exposure and HLA in healthy donors. The method was immunoSEQ multiplex PCR; TCRdb's version includes in-frame clones alone and lacks a portion of them. The sample yields some 65,000 clones, roughly 97% seen once. On this clone: The antigen remains undetermined.

General observations from the study: In the roughly 130 validation repertoires, a later analysis found that first-cohort TCR clusters tended to co-occur. In vitro experiments confirmed that a few CMV-associated chains were specific for CMV antigens.

Germline V lookup: CDR1 SGHVS, CDR2 FQNEAQ. The CDR3 spans 16 residues. V was pared by 2 bases and J by 5 bases, with 8 bases of the junction left unmatched. The receptor was isolated from a man aged 18 to 29 in good health and CMV-seronegative. The chain is built from TRBV7-8 and TRBJ1-5, with 8 bases matching TRBD1. Sequencing used PBMCs. CDR3 protein: CASSLHGSGGYQPQHF. In DNA, the CDR3 is TGTGCCAGCAGCTTACATGGGTCAGGGGGCTATCAGCCCCAGCATTTT.